Sequencing of this T cell receptor beta chain was carried out in a study of identical twins. This CDR3 region has 11 residues. Trimming removed 2 bases from V and 12 bases from J, with 9 bases in between. CDR1 is MDHEN, CDR2 SYDVKM, per germline. Study-level findings and limits: Modelling underestimated the level of out-of-frame TCR alpha sharing observed in monozygotic twins. Insertions were reduced in abundant cord blood beta clonotypes but not in memory repertoires.

With regard to this clonotype: No antigen is known for it.

TCRdb called the 5' RACE reads again in MiXCR, with one record for every CDR3 protein. The repertoire holds about 890,000 distinct CDR3 sequences, more than 9% seen once, with 1.5% to 2% in the top ten. The same sample was also used in a study of yellow fever vaccine responses in identical twins. This second study notes: On the reported evidence, twins' vaccine T cell responses seemed partly convergent and partly personalized.

The sequenced sample was PBMCs. This TCR came from a woman aged 18-35 years in good health. The chain carries TRBV28 and TRBJ2-3; D uncertain. The CDR3 spells CASSLGWRQYF. As DNA, the CDR3 is TGTGCCAGCAGTTTAGGTTGGCGTCAGTATTTT.